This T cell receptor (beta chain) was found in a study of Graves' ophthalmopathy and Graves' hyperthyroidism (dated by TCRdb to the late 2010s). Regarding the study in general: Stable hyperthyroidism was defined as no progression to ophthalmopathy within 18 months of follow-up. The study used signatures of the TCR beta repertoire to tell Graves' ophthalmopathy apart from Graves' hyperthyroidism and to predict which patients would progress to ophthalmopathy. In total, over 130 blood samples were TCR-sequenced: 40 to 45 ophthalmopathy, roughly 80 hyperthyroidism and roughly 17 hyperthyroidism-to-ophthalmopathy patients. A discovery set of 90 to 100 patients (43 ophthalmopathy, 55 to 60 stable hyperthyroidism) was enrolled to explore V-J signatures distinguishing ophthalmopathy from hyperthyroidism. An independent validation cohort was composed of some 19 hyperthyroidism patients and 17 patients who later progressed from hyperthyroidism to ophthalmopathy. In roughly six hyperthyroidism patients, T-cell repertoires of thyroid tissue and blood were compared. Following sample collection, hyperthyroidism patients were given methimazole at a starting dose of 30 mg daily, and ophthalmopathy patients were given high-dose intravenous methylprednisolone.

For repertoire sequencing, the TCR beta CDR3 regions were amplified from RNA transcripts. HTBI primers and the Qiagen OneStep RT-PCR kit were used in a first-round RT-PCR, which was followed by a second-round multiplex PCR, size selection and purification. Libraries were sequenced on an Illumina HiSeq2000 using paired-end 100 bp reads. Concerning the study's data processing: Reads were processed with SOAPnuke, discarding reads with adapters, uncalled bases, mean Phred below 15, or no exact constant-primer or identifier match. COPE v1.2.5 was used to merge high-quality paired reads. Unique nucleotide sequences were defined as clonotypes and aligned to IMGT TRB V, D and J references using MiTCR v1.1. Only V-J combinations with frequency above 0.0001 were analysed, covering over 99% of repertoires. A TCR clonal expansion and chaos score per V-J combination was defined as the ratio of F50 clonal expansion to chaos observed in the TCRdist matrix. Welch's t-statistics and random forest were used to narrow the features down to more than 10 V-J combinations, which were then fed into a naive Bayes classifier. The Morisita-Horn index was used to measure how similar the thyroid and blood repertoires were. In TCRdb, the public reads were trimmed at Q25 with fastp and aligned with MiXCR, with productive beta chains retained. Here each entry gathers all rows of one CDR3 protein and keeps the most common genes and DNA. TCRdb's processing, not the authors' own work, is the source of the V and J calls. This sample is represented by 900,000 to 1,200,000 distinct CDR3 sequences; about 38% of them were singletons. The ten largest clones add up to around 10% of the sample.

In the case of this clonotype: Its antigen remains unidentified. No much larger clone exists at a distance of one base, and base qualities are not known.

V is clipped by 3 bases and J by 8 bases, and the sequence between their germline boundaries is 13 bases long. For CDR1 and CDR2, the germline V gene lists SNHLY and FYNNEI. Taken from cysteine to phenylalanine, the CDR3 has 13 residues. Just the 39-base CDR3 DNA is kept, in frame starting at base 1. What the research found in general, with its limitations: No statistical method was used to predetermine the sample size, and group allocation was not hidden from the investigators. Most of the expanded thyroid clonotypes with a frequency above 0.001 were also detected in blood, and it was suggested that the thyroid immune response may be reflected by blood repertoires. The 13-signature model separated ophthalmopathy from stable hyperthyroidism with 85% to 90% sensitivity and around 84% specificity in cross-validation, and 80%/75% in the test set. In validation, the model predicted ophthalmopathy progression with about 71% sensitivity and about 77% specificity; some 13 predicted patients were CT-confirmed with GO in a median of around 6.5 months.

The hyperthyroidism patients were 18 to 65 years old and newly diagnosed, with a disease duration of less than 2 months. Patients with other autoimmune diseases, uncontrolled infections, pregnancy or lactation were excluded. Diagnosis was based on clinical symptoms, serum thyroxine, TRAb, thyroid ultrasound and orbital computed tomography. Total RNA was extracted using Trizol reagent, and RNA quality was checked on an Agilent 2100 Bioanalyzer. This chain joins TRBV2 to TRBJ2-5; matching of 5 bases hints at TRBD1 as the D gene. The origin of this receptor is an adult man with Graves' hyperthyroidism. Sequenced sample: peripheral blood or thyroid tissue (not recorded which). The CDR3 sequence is CASSEGLGVTQYF. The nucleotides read TGTGCCAGCAGTGAGGGCCTAGGGGTAACCCAGTACTTC.